This T cell receptor beta chain originates from a study of cytomegalovirus exposure and HLA in healthy donors. Study-wide context: Unique TCRs from HLA-typed donors, around 79 million of them, were held in an early data release.

PCR amplification relied on 60 Vbeta primers (plus 13 Jbeta primers). The assay was immunoSEQ multiplex PCR, and TCRdb's table has in-frame clones only and misses some. The data hold 150,000 to 200,000 clones, with 60% to 80% observed a single time. V lost 3 bases to trimming and J lost 5 bases; unmatched junction nucleotides: 11. Looked up from germline, CDR1 is SGDLS and CDR2 is YYNGEE. This CDR3 region has 18 residues. The receptor was isolated from a male donor in good health and CMV-seronegative. Material for sequencing was PBMCs. This rearrangement joins TRBV9 to TRBJ2-1, with 13 bases lining up with TRBD2. The CDR3 nucleotides read TGTGCCAGCAGCGCGTCCGGACTAGCGGGAGTACGACACAATGAGCAGTTCTTC. This codes for CASSASGLAGVRHNEQFF.